A selection of T cell receptor beta chains follows, all from one sample in a study of blood T cells in healthy people across ages. MiXCR was run by TCRdb on the 5' RACE reads, yielding one entry per CDR3 protein. The table shows some 790,000 distinct CDR3 sequences, with about 28% occurring only once. Sequenced material: blood. The receptors were gathered from a woman aged 80 or older in good health. CDR3s include the opening cysteine and the closing phenylalanine or tryptophan. A D gene is named only where the DNA matches it firmly. Not every row has a clone size; where given, it reads once, few, many or a size class.

V gene	D gene	J gene	clone size	CDR3 protein	CDR3 DNA
TRBV7-9	.	TRBJ2-5	many	CASSLGERQETQYF	TGTGCCAGCAGCTTAGGGGAGCGGCAAGAGACCCAGTACTTC
TRBV7-9	.	TRBJ1-2	few	CASSLALGGLYGYTF	TGTGCCAGCAGCTTAGCCCTTGGGGGCCTCTATGGCTACACCTTC
TRBV5-1	TRBD2	TRBJ2-3	many	CASSPGLAGSLPLVSDTQYF	TGCGCCAGCAGCCCCGGACTAGCGGGGAGTCTACCTTTGGTATCAGATACGCAGTATTTT
TRBV9	.	TRBJ2-1	.	CASSVGAGTYNEQFF	TGTGCCAGCAGCGTAGGTGCAGGTACCTACAATGAGCAGTTCTTC
TRBV5-1	TRBD1	TRBJ2-5	many	CASSGEGTGKETQYF	TGCGCCAGCAGCGGTGAGGGGACAGGGAAAGAGACCCAGTACTTC
TRBV7-2	TRBD2	TRBJ2-5	many	CASAGGGETQYF	TGTGCCAGCGCCGGGGGGGGAGAGACCCAGTACTTC
TRBV4-3	TRBD2	TRBJ2-7	few	CASSPHGRASGGAYRFYEQYF	TGCGCCAGCAGCCCGCATGGGAGGGCTAGCGGGGGGGCCTACAGGTTCTACGAGCAGTACTTC
TRBV12-3/TRBV12-4	.	TRBJ2-3	.	CASSVSGEMQYF	TGTGCCAGCAGTGTGAGTGGGGAAATGCAGTATTTT
TRBV5-1	.	TRBJ2-7	many	CASNIRSYEQYF	TGCGCCAGCAATATCCGTTCCTACGAGCAGTACTTC
TRBV7-2	.	TRBJ1-5	many	CASSSKLVGISQPQHF	TGTGCCAGCAGCTCAAAACTTGTCGGTATCAGTCAGCCCCAGCATTTT
TRBV6-2/TRBV6-3	TRBD2	TRBJ2-1	few	CASSYTGLAANEQFF	TGTGCCAGCAGTTACACCGGACTAGCGGCCAATGAGCAGTTCTTC
TRBV15	TRBD1	TRBJ2-6	many	CATSRDVTGGRGANVLTF	TGTGCCACCAGCAGAGATGTGACAGGGGGCAGGGGGGCCAACGTCCTGACTTTC